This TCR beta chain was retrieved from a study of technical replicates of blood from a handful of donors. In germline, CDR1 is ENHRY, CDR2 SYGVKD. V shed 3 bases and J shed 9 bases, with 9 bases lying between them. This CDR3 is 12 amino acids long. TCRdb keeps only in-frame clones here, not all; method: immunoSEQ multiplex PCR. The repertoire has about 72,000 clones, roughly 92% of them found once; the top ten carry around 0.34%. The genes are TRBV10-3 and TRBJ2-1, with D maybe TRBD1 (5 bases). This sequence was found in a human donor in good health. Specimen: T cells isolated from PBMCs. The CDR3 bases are TGTGCCATCAGTGAAGGGGATCTTGAGCAGTTCTTC. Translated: CAISEGDLEQFF.